This T cell receptor (beta chain) was documented in a study of T cell responses to AZD1222 COVID-19 vaccine. Sequencing was performed with immunoSEQ multiplex PCR; in TCRdb, only in-frame clones are kept and a portion is missing. This sample yields roughly 120,000 clones, of which approximately 90% are seen a single time; approximately 8% belongs to the top ten. The CDR3 totals 16 residues. V shed 5 bases and J 2 bases; nucleotides not matched to a gene: 12. In germline, CDR1 is LNHNV, CDR2 YYDKDF (reference sequence). This material consisted of peripheral blood, taken 28 days after the second AZD1222 dose. The rearrangement joins TRBV15 to TRBJ2-7; 7 nucleotides align to TRBD2. This clonotype was obtained from an adult who received the AZD1222 COVID-19 vaccine. The CDR3 DNA reads TGTGCCACCAGCGCATATATGGAGCGGGATGCCTACGAGCAGTACTTC. Translated, it gives CATSAYMERDAYEQYF.